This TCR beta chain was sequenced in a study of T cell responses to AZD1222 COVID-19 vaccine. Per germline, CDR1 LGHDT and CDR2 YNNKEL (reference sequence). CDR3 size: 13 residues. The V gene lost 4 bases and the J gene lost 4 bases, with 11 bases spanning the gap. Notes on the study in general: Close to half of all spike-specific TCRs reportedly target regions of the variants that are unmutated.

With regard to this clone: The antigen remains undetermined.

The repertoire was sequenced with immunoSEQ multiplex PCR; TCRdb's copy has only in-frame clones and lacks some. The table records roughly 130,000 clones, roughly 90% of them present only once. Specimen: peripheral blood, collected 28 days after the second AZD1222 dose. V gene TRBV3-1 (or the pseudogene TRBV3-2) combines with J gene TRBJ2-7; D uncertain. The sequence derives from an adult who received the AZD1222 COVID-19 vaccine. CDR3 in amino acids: CASSPQGGYEQYF. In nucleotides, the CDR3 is TGTGCCAGCAGCCCCCAAGGCGGTTACGAGCAGTACTTC.